These 21 T cell receptor beta chains were sequenced from one sample in a study of a mutant IDH1 vaccine in newly diagnosed glioma. Indicated time point: baseline, week 1 (first vaccination visit). Treatment of the sample: pre-vaccination baseline after standard-of-care therapy. Profiled with immunoSEQ multiplex PCR; TCRdb holds only in-frame clones, not every one. Here the sample spans approximately 54,000 clones, approximately 78% being singletons. The sequenced sample was PBMCs, obtained from a glioma patient treated with radiotherapy, temozolomide or both. These receptor sequences come from a man aged 18-30 years with glioma.

This clone was seen a single time. The chain couples TRBV2 to TRBJ2-1; D uncertain. The germline V gene encodes CDR1 SNHLY and CDR2 FYNNEI. This CDR3 region has 12 residues. Trimming shortened V by 5 bases and J by 9 bases, and 11 bases separated the two germline ends. In nucleotides, the CDR3 is TGTGCCAGCAGTAAGGGTTTGGGTGAGCAGTTCTTC. It encodes CASSKGLGEQFF.

In its sample, this clone was seen once. This chain joins TRBV30 and TRBJ2-7; D is ambiguous. Germline V gene lookup returns CDR1 GTSNPN and CDR2 SVGIG (reference sequence). V shed 0 bases and J shed 4 bases, with 10 bases lying between them. The CDR3 runs to 13 residues. For the CDR3, the DNA is TGTGCCTGGAGTGTAAATAGCCCATACGAGCAGTACTTC. As protein: CAWSVNSPYEQYF. The entire variable domain, with the rest obtained from reference TRBV30 and TRBJ2-7, is as follows: SQTIHQWPATLVQPVGSPLSLECTVEGTSNPNLYWYRQAAGRGLQLLFYSVGIGQISSEVPQNLSASRPQDRQFILSSKKLLLSDSGFYLCAWSVNSPYEQYFGPGTRLTVT.

V is TRBV4-3 and J is TRBJ1-3, with D perhaps TRBD1 (6 bases). CDR3 length: 18 amino acids. V was trimmed by 5 bases and J by 4 bases, leaving 24 bases between them. Looked up from germline, CDR1 is LGHNA and CDR2 is YSLEER. The CDR3 DNA sequence: TGCGCCAGCAGCGAAGGGGCCGGACAGTCCTTTACCGGAAACACCATATATTTT. It encodes CASSEGAGQSFTGNTIYF.

This chain uses TRBV14 with TRBJ1-5; TRBD1 matches 8 bases. The CDR3 is 16 residues long. Germline V lookup: CDR1 SGHDN, CDR2 FVKESK. With 4 bases clipped from V and 2 bases from J, the junction kept 7 bases outside the gene matches. CDR3 amino acids: CASSREGQGGNQPQHF. CDR3 coding DNA: TGTGCCAGCAGCCGGGAAGGACAGGGAGGCAATCAGCCCCAGCATTTT.

The rearrangement joins TRBV7-9 to TRBJ1-2; 8 positions agree with TRBD1. CDR3 length equals 14 residues. Per the germline V gene, CDR1 is SEHNR and CDR2 is FQNEAQ (reference sequence). Trimming took 5 bases from V and 1 from J; bases not matched to a gene: 3. CDR3 sequence (DNA): TGTGCCAGCAGCCGGACAGGGTATAACTATGGCTACACCTTC. Amino acids: CASSRTGYNYGYTF. The entire variable domain, with the rest obtained from reference TRBV7-9 and TRBJ1-2, is as follows: DTGVSQNPRHKITKRGQNVTFRCDPISEHNRLYWYRQTLGQGPEFLTYFQNEAQLEKSRLLSDRFSAERPKGSFSTLEIQRTEQGDSAMYLCASSRTGYNYGYTFGSGTRLTVV.

This chain uses TRBV19 with TRBJ2-1; 9 bases align to TRBD1. The junction had 11 bases not matched to a gene; V was cut back by 9 bases and J by 5 bases. CDR3 length: 15 amino acids. Germline CDR1 LNHDA, CDR2 SQIVND (reference sequence). DNA for the CDR3: TGTGCCAGCCGTGGACAGGGGAGTATGAACAATGAGCAGTTCTTC. Translated, it gives CASRGQGSMNNEQFF.

The chain links TRBV18 to TRBJ1-2, with D tentatively TRBD1 (5 bases). From germline, CDR1 is KGHSH and CDR2 LQKENI. Between the trimmed V and J ends, which lost 0 bases and 7 bases, there was a span of 18 bases. The CDR3 spans 16 residues. Here the CDR3 reads CASSPPGSGRAGGYTF. Written as DNA, the CDR3 is TGTGCCAGCTCACCACCTGGCTCGGGCAGGGCAGGTGGCTACACCTTC.

V is TRBV30 and J is TRBJ1-3, with D unclear. The ends were cut back, 5 bases at V and 3 bases at J, with 11 bases in the middle. The CDR3 is 13 amino acids. The germline V gene has CDR1 GTSNPN and CDR2 SVGIG (reference sequence). The CDR3: CAWDPGFGNTIYF. In DNA form, the CDR3 reads TGTGCCTGGGACCCAGGTTTTGGAAACACCATATATTTT.

J is TRBJ1-5 and V is TRBV6-1, with no clear D. The germline V gene encodes CDR1 MNHNS and CDR2 SASEGT. V lost 0 bases to trimming and J lost 6 bases, with 9 bases between them. This CDR3 contains 14 residues. The CDR3 nucleotides read TGTGCCAGCAGTGAAGCCCATAGACTTCAGCCCCAGCATTTT. Translating it yields CASSEAHRLQPQHF.

This clone was observed a few times. The V gene is TRBV30, the J gene TRBJ1-5, with D uncertain. V was shortened by 1 base and J by 3 bases, with 13 bases between the two germline ends. The CDR3 covers 15 residues. Germline V gene data show CDR1 as GTSNPN and CDR2 as SVGIG (reference sequence). This CDR3 is CAWSEGAVSNQPQHF. CDR3 nucleotide sequence: TGTGCCTGGAGTGAGGGCGCGGTCTCCAATCAGCCCCAGCATTTT. The full variable domain, in which reference TRBV30 and TRBJ1-5 provide the parts outside the CDR3, is SQTIHQWPATLVQPVGSPLSLECTVEGTSNPNLYWYRQAAGRGLQLLFYSVGIGQISSEVPQNLSASRPQDRQFILSSKKLLLSDSGFYLCAWSEGAVSNQPQHFGDGTRLSIL.

This chain uses TRBV29-1 with TRBJ2-3; the D gene is possibly TRBD2 (6 bases). Trimming removed 7 bases at V and 2 bases at J, with 13 bases between. This CDR3 spans 13 amino acids. Germline V gene data show CDR1 as SQVTM and CDR2 as ANQGSEA. The CDR3 DNA reads as TGCAGCGGTGGGGGGATTTCCACAGATACGCAGTATTTT. Encoded protein: CSGGGISTDTQYF.

The V call is TRBV9, the J call TRBJ2-4, with D unresolved. The V gene lost 7 bases and the J gene lost 2 bases, with 13 bases spanning the gap. CDR3 length: 14 amino acids. Germline lookup yields CDR1 SGDLS and CDR2 YYNGEE. The CDR3 coding sequence is TGTGCCAGCGGGCGCGAGGCAACCAAAAACATTCAGTACTTC. Translation: CASGREATKNIQYF.

The chain uses TRBV4-1 and TRBJ2-5; the D gene is possibly TRBD2 (6 bases). CDR3 length: 16 amino acids. V was cut by 0 bases and J by 7 bases, with 18 bases left in between. Germline loops: CDR1 MGHRA, CDR2 YSYEKL. The CDR3 region is CASSQDTRTTFMTQYF. The CDR3, as DNA: TGCGCCAGCAGCCAAGATACGAGGACTACCTTTATGACCCAGTACTTC.

The chain links TRBV7-2 to TRBJ1-1; no definite D call. The CDR3 totals 13 residues. From germline, CDR1 is SGHTA and CDR2 FQGNSA. Trimming removed 5 bases from V and 1 base from J, with 8 bases in between. CDR3 sequence reads: CASSRDQNTEAFF. CDR3 bases: TGTGCCAGCAGCCGGGATCAGAACACTGAAGCTTTCTTT.

This clone has a handful of counts. The CDR3 protein is CASSVEEGSYEQYF. The CDR3 DNA reads as TGTGCCAGCAGCGTAGAAGAGGGATCGTACGAGCAGTACTTC. The genes are TRBV9 and TRBJ2-7, with a weak D call TRBD2 (5 bases). CDR1 is SGDLS, CDR2 YYNGEE, per germline. Trimming left V 0 bases short and J 4 bases short, with 11 bases between. The CDR3 is made up of 14 amino acids.

The CDR3 nucleotides are TGTGCCAGCAGTCGAACCGGGACAGGGTATTTAGTAGGTGAAAACACTGAAGCTTTCTTT. Amino acid sequence: CASSRTGTGYLVGENTEAFF. The chain has TRBV28 and TRBJ1-1, with TRBD1 matching 9 bases. The germline V gene has CDR1 MDHEN and CDR2 SYDVKM. Germline trimming cut 5 bases from V and 2 bases from J; bases unmatched to any gene: 21. CDR3 length: 20 residues.

The chain links TRBV5-8 to TRBJ1-1; D unresolved. V was trimmed by 5 bases and J by 6 bases, leaving 14 bases between them. The germline gives CDR1 SGHTS, CDR2 YDEGEE. The length of the CDR3 is 13 residues. In nucleotides, the CDR3 is TGTGCCAGCAGTTCGACGTGGGCCGCTGAAGCTTTCTTT. It encodes CASSSTWAAEAFF.

CDR3 DNA sequence: TGTGCCAGCAGTCTTTACAGGGAAGCCAAAAACATTCAGTACTTC. Its protein is CASSLYREAKNIQYF. The chain couples TRBV6-5 to TRBJ2-4, with D tentatively TRBD1 (6 bases). Germline CDR1 and CDR2: MNHEY and SVGAGI. The CDR3 is 15 amino acids. V lost 5 bases, J lost 0 bases, and 11 bases lay in between.

The count of this clone is one. J is TRBJ1-2 and V is TRBV6-5; TRBD1 agrees at 9 bases. V was clipped by 2 bases and J by 5 bases; unmatched bases: 3. The length of the CDR3 is 14 residues. Germline CDR1 MNHEY, CDR2 SVGAGI. Here the CDR3 DNA reads TGTGCCAGCAGTTACGGGACAGGGTTATATGGCTACACCTTC. Its translation is CASSYGTGLYGYTF.

The chain carries TRBV7-8 and TRBJ1-2; D remains unclear. This CDR3 region has 15 residues. Trimming took 2 bases from V and 4 from J, leaving 14 bases between them. CDR1 SGHVS and CDR2 FQNEAQ come from the germline V gene. The CDR3 reads CASSLSGDLGYGYTF. The CDR3 DNA reads TGTGCCAGCAGCTTATCGGGAGATCTTGGCTATGGCTACACCTTC.

The CDR3 spells CASSGWTGSTGELFF. CDR3 in DNA: TGTGCCAGCAGTGGCTGGACAGGGTCCACCGGGGAGCTGTTTTTT. The rearrangement links TRBV27 to TRBJ2-2, with TRBD1 identical over 8 bases. The CDR3 extends over 15 amino acids. Looked up from germline, CDR1 is MNHEY and CDR2 is SMNVEV (reference sequence). The J segment lost 4 bases and the V segment lost 5 bases, leaving 6 bases of the junction unmatched.